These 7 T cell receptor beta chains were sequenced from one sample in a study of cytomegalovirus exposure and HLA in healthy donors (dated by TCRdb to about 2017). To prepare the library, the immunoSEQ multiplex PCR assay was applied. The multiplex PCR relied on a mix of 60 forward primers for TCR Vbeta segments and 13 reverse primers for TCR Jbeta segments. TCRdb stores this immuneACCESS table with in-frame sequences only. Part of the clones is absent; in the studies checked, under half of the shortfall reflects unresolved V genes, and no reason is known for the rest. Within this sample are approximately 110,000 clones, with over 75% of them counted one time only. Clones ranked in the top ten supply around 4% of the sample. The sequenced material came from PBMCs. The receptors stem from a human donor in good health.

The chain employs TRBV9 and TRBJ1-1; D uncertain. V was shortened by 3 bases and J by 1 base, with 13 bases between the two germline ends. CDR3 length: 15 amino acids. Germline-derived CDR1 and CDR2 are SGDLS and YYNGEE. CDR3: CASSAEVRANTEAFF. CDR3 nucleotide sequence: TGTGCCAGCAGCGCCGAAGTGAGGGCGAACACTGAAGCTTTCTTT.

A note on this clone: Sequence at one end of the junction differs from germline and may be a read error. This chain's CDR3 is CASSLAYLRSTSGDSYEQYF. Written as DNA, the CDR3 is TGTGCCAGCAGTTTAGCATACCTCCGCTCGACTAGCGGGGACTCCTACGAGCAGTACTTC. This chain uses TRBV7-2 with TRBJ2-7; 11 bases agree with TRBD2. Looked up from germline, CDR1 is SGHTA and CDR2 is FQGNSA. The CDR3 is 20 amino acids.

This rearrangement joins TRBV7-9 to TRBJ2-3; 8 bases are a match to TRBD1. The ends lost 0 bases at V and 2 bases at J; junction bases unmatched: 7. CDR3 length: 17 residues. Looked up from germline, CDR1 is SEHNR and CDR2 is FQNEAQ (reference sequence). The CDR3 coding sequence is TGTGCCAGCAGCTTAGCGGTGCGGACAGGGTCCACAGATACGCAGTATTTT. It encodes CASSLAVRTGSTDTQYF.

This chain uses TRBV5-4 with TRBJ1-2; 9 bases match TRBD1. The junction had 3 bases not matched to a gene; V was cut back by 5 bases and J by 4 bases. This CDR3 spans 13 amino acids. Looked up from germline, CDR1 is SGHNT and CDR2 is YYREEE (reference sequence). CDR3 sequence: CASSSTGGYGYTF. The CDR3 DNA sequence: TGTGCCAGCAGTTCGACAGGGGGCTATGGCTACACCTTC. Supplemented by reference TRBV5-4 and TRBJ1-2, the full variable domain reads ETGVTQSPTHLIKTRGQQVTLRCSSQSGHNTVSWYQQALGQGPQFIFQYYREEENGRGNFPPRFSGLQFPNYSSELNVNALELDDSALYLCASSSTGGYGYTFGSGTRLTVV.

CDR3 sequence: CASSVQGFSNTEAFF. The DNA for the CDR3 is TGTGCCAGCAGCGTACAGGGTTTTTCGAACACTGAAGCTTTCTTT. The chain joins TRBV7-3 to TRBJ1-1; the D gene is possibly TRBD1 (6 bases). This CDR3 has 15 residues. Per the germline V gene, CDR1 is SGHTA and CDR2 is FQGTGA. V lost 5 bases, J lost 1 base, and 14 bases lay in between. The full variable domain, in which reference TRBV7-3 and TRBJ1-1 provide the parts outside the CDR3, is GAGVSQTPSNKVTEKGKYVELRCDPISGHTALYWYRQSLGQGPEFLIYFQGTGAADDSGLPNDRFFAVRPEGSVSTLKIQRTERGDSAVYLCASSVQGFSNTEAFFGQGTRLTVV.

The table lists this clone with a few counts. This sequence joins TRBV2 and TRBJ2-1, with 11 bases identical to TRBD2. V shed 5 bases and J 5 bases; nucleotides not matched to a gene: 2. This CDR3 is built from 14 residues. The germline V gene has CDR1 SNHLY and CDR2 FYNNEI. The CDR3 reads CASSTGLADNEQFF. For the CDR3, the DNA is TGTGCCAGCAGTACGGGACTAGCGGACAATGAGCAGTTCTTC.

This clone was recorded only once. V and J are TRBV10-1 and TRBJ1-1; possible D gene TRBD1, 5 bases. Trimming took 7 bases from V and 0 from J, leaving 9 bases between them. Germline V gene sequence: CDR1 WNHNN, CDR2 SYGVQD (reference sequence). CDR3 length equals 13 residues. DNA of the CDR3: TGCGCCAGCACCCAGGGCCTGAACACTGAAGCTTTCTTT. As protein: CASTQGLNTEAFF.